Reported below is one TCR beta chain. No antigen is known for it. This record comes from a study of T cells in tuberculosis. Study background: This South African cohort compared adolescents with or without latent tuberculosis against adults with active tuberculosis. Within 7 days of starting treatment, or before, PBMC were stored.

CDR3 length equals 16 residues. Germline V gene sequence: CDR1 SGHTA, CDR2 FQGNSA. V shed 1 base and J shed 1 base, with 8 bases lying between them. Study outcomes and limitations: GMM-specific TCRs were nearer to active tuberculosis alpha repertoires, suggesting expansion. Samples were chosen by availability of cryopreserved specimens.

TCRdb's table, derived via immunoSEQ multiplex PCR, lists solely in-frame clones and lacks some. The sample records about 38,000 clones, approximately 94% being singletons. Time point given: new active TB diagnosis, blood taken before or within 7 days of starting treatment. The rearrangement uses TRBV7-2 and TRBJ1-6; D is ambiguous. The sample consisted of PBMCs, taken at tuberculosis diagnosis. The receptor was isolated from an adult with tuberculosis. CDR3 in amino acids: CASSLEPWSYNSPLHF. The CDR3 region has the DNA TGTGCCAGCAGCTTAGAGCCCTGGTCCTATAATTCACCCCTCCACTTT.